Given below is one T cell receptor beta chain in context. Its specificity is not known. Germline lookup yields CDR1 SGHKS and CDR2 YYEKEE (reference sequence). The CDR3 is made up of 22 amino acids. V lost 3 bases, J lost 0 bases, and 18 bases stayed unmatched. T cell subsets were isolated with magnetic beads coated with subset-specific monoclonal antibodies. Semiquantitative ARM-PCR amplified T cell receptor alpha and beta CDR3 regions from mRNA. Exponential amplification used communal superprimers after tagged nested gene-specific primers in ARM-PCR. Via MiXCR, TCRdb re-called the multiplex PCR reads, giving one row per CDR3 protein. There are roughly 15,000 distinct CDR3 sequences in the sample; about three fifths occur only once, and 30% to 35% lies in the top ten. The source of the sample is a study of relationships among human T cell subsets. Study-level points and caveats: The seven subsets showed no significant differences in gene usage or CDR3 length. Th1, Th2 and regulatory subsets overlapped substantially in CDR3 sequences. Over 50% of CD8+ cytotoxic sequences were in clones over 100 reads; regulatory and Th2 had few.

This receptor was identified in a man aged 35 to 55 in good health. The V call is TRBV5-5, the J call TRBJ2-2; 12 positions match TRBD1. The sequencing sample was made of total T cells sorted from blood. The CDR3 sequence is CASSYHRGTGGGKAPNTGELFF. The CDR3 DNA is TGTGCCAGCAGCTATCATCGGGGGACAGGGGGCGGAAAAGCCCCGAACACCGGGGAGCTGTTTTTT.